The T cell receptor beta chain under discussion was sequenced for a study of tumor-infiltrating lymphocytes in oesophageal squamous cell carcinoma (dated by TCRdb to between 2015 and 2016). There are 11 amino acids in the CDR3, from cysteine to phenylalanine inclusive. Only the CDR3 DNA stays, 33 bases, in frame from base 1. The germline V gene yields MDHEN for CDR1 and SYDVKM for CDR2. Between the V and J ends, shortened by 5 bases and 8 bases respectively, the junction contains 9 bases. Libraries were built with PCR. Sequencing relied on an Illumina HiSeq 2000. TCRdb reanalyzed the raw reads on its own, using fastp at Q25 for trimming and MiXCR for clone calling, and kept in-frame beta chains. Records with the same CDR3 protein are collapsed into one entry carrying the most frequent genes and DNA. This sample lists about 17,000 distinct CDR3 sequences; approximately 47% were detected once. Less than 45% of the sample is in the top ten clones.

This clonotype was counted at least ten times. No cognate antigen has been identified for it. Per-base quality was not reported, and no clone a single base away is much larger than it. Sequenced: normal esophageal tissue next to the tumor. This chain joins TRBV28 to TRBJ1-2; TRBD1 is possibly the D segment (5 matching bases). The receptor comes from a female donor with esophageal squamous cell carcinoma. The CDR3 in this case is CASSPGLGYTF. The nucleotide sequence reads TGTGCCAGCAGTCCAGGGTTGGGCTACACCTTC.